What follows describes a single T cell receptor beta chain. Its target antigen remains unknown. There are no base qualities to consult, and no much larger clone falls within one base. The V end loses 2 bases and the J end loses 7 bases, and a stretch of 9 bases separates them. The CDR3, cysteine through phenylalanine, is 13 amino acids long. The kept DNA is CDR3 alone, 39 bases in frame from the first base. CDR1 SGHAT and CDR2 FQNNGV were looked up in the germline V gene. Total RNA and DNA were co-extracted from 20-30 mg of bulk tissue with the AllPrep DNA/RNA mini kit, without cell sorting. Between late 2015 and March 2016, about 5 patients in China with histopathologically diagnosed primary liver carcinoma had surgical resection. Patients had chronic HBV infection and were treatment-naive at sampling. Each tumor was sampled at five spatially separated regions: the superior, inferior, left-lateral and right-lateral poles and the tumor centre. More than 80% viable tumor cells were found by histology in every tumor sample. Fresh tumor and adjacent tissue pieces were bisected; one half was stored in RNAlater at -80°C, the other sent for histology.

This sample is part of a study of tumor-infiltrating lymphocytes in primary liver carcinoma (dated by TCRdb to 2015 to 2018). General notes on the study: Of the five patients, three men and two women aged 30 to 69 years, four had hepatocellular carcinoma and one had combined HCC and intrahepatic cholangiocarcinoma. High reproducibility was observed for the technical replicate repertoires, with mean shared-clone rates roughly 0.89 and correlation coefficients above 0.95. To link TCRbeta repertoire diversity to the local molecular phenotype, the 20 to 30 tumor region samples were profiled with Agilent mRNA microarrays. Roughly 3.65 to 7.13 million productive TCRbeta reads were obtained per sample, and no significant difference in read depth was found between tissue types. A total of 35 or so specimens from 5 patients went through TCRbeta repertoire sequencing, namely 25 tumor regions, 5 adjacent noncancerous liver tissues and 5 peripheral blood samples. Tumors of the five patients were stage T1-T3 N0M0 with maximum diameters of roughly 4.2 to 10 cm. For each liver tumor, the study sampled five regions along with adjacent normal tissue and blood, and applied TCRbeta repertoire sequencing, expression microarrays and whole-exome sequencing.

On the study overall, not on this receptor specifically: Bulk unsorted samples precluded comparing CD4+ and CD8+ T cell repertoires. Only the TCR beta chain was sequenced, which likely underestimates true repertoire diversity because unpaired alpha chains were not captured. Consistent with antigen-driven expansion, pairs of tumor regions showed higher repertoire overlap (mean around 36%) than either tumor-adjacent pairs (about 17%) or tumor-blood pairs (roughly 15%). With just 4 or 5 patients in the study, the authors point out that the findings should be validated in a larger study. The top 250 clones made up a significantly larger repertoire fraction in tumors than in blood (p = 0.039). Only roughly 7-24% of top clones appeared in all five regions of a tumor, which suggests that tumor-infiltrating T cells are spatially heterogeneous.

Starting from approximately 500 ng total RNA, TCRbeta-specific cDNA was produced by reverse transcription with a constant-region primer and ProtoScript II reverse transcriptase. The TCRbeta libraries were prepared through three rounds of nested multiplex PCR following a slightly modified ARM-PCR procedure. Each of the first two PCR rounds ran for roughly 9 cycles using multiplex TRBV1-TRBV30 forward primers together with a Cbeta reverse primer. Sample barcodes and Illumina adapters were added in a final 25-cycle PCR with Deep VentR polymerase. Before sequencing, amplicons of 200-500 bp were gel-purified using a QIAquick gel extraction kit. An Illumina HiSeq 2500 was used to sequence the TCRbeta amplicons, generating 250-bp paired-end reads. As for the original processing: To recover full CDR3 sequences, reads were quality-trimmed using Trimmomatic v0.33 and paired reads were then merged using FLASH v1.2.11. V, D and J germline segments were assigned to the rearranged TCRbeta sequences by MiGEC v1.2.1b. Clonotype statistics and Shannon-Wiener diversity indices were calculated with VDJtools v1.0.0. Except for diversity analysis, only the 250 most abundant clonotypes of each sample were used in subsequent analyses to reduce sampling bias. TCRdb cleaned the public reads at Q25 with fastp, built clones with MiXCR and kept in-frame beta chains. Each CDR3 protein appears once, grouped with its most common genes and DNA. TCRdb's processing, not the study's, gives the V and J calls here. The sample includes around 100,000 distinct CDR3 sequences, with almost 70% observed a single time. The top ten clones comprise around 9.5% of the sample.

Material: liver tumor tissue from sampling region 5. The meaning of the sample's cell subset or site label: tumor region T5, tumor centre. This receptor was taken from a woman aged 55 to 70 with primary liver carcinoma and hepatitis B virus infection. The chain uses TRBV11-2 and TRBJ2-1, with the D segment identity uncertain. The CDR3 sequence is CASSLRLKNEQFF. The DNA sequence is given as TGTGCCAGCAGCTTACGGCTAAAAAATGAGCAGTTCTTC.